This T cell receptor (beta chain) was captured in a study of blood T cell repertoires in COVID-19. At the level of the study: The samples span acute and convalescent COVID-19 from the United States, Italy and Spain. From T cells, B-cell-depleted T cells, or PBMCs came the material, which was cDNA or gDNA.

Authors' processing steps: Amplification with reference gene primers provided the estimates of nucleated cell counts. Method: immunoSEQ multiplex PCR; TCRdb's copy keeps in-frame clones and lacks some. For V, J and clone size, that table is used; D and trimming come from the DNA. The table records about 320,000 clones, about 92% of them present only once. This clone was counted only a few times. The CDR3 runs 14 residues. Per the germline V gene, CDR1 is LNHDA and CDR2 is SQIVND (reference sequence). J gave up 3 bases and V 2 bases, and 1 base lay outside the gene matches. Categorization into cohorts depended on clinical history that participants reported.

The genes are TRBV19 and TRBJ1-5; 7 nucleotides agree with TRBD1. Sequenced input: PBMCs or T cells enriched from blood (not recorded which). The clonotype comes from a man aged 55-75 years who had recovered from COVID-19. In DNA, the CDR3 is TGTGCCAGTAGTATAACAGGGGACAATCAGCCCCAGCATTTT. Encoded protein: CASSITGDNQPQHF.